This T cell receptor beta chain appears in the sequencing data of a study of memory CD4+ T cells and cytomegalovirus serostatus (dated by TCRdb to the late 2010s). Turning to the overall study: The roughly 33 healthy Belgian adults in the cohort included 9 who were CMV seropositive and approximately 24 who were CMV seronegative. CD4+ memory TCRbeta repertoires of a Belgian cohort with known cytomegalovirus serostatus were sequenced in order to replicate a published TCR-based CMV serostatus classifier. What the authors observed across the whole study: The results were interpreted as suggesting that the CMV-associated TCR signature is largely present in the CD4+ memory repertoire. For CMV serostatus prediction, a median bootstrapped AUC of about 0.94 was reached with the original framework, and a median bootstrapped AUC of around 0.89 was reached with a US-trained random forest. Unlike the original study, which covered naive and memory CD4+ and CD8+ populations, the Belgian study sequenced only CD4+CD45RO+ memory cells. Of 164 previously reported CMV-associated TCRbeta sequences, 67 appeared in the CD4+ memory repertoires, each in one to five individuals. On the Belgian cohort, the classifier based on the original framework reached a median bootstrapped AUC of about 0.95, with a 95% CI of 0.76-1.00.

The Quick-DNA Microprep Kit was used to extract genomic DNA from the sorted cells. Amplification of TCRbeta DNA was done with the immunoSEQ hsTCRbeta kit, following the protocol from the manufacturer. An Illumina MiSeq instrument was used to sequence the TCRbeta libraries. In the original analysis: Following removal of out-of-frame sequences, more than 2,000,000 distinct TCRbeta sequences were retained, with an average of approximately 69,000 per individual. Each individual was scored using the number of some 160 previously reported CMV-associated TCRbeta sequences that the individual carried and the total number of productive distinct TCRbeta sequences. A beta-binomial model was reimplemented in Python, and scikit-learn random forests with default parameters were trained on US cohort data. Classifier performance on the Belgian cohort was summarized as median AUC with percentile confidence intervals over 10,000 bootstrap iterations. TCRdb took this table from immuneACCESS and kept in-frame rearrangements with V and J called. Such tables lack part of the clones; where checked against another copy, unresolved V genes explain under half of the gap, and the rest is unexplained. V and J calls and clone size are copied from that table; D and trimming were computed from the DNA. The sample yields approximately 53,000 clones; 82% were counted once. The top ten clonotypes cover under 0.65% of the sample.

From the cysteine up to the phenylalanine, the CDR3 has a length of 14 residues. Left in the record is the CDR3 DNA by itself, 42 bases read in frame from the first base. Taken from the germline V gene, the CDR1 and CDR2 loops are SGHAT and FQNNGV. Trimming at the junction amounts to 0 bases on V and 5 bases on J, and the germline ends lie 11 bases apart. With regard to this clone: This receptor's antigen is unknown. No per-base quality is available; no much larger clone lies one base away.

A FACSAria II was used to sort memory CD4+ T cells, defined as single viable CD3+CD4+CD8-CD45RO+ cells. CMV serostatus was determined using a Roche Elecsys assay that detects serum IgG against CMV pp150, pp28, p38 and p52. Once the samples were thawed, total CD4+ T cells were enriched through positive selection using CD4 magnetic microbeads. The samples came from a different study that was designed specifically to examine the CD4+ T cell memory repertoire. Following standard operating procedures, peripheral blood mononuclear cells were isolated and cryopreserved, while serum was kept at -80 degrees C. Staining used CD3-PerCP (BW264/56), CD4-APC (RPA-T4), CD45RO-PE (UCHT1) and CD8-Pacific Orange (3B5) antibodies, with Sytox blue excluding non-viable cells.

The chain joins TRBV11-2 to TRBJ2-7; the D gene is possibly TRBD1, with 6 bases matching. The clonotype originates from an adult in good health and CMV-seronegative. Input material: memory CD4+ T cells from blood. The DNA sequence is TGTGCCAGCAGCTTAGACAACAGGGACCACGAGCAGTACTTC. Its protein reads: CASSLDNRDHEQYF.